These 32 T cell receptor beta chains originate from one sample sequenced in a study of cytomegalovirus exposure and HLA in healthy donors. Both 60 Vbeta primers and 13 Jbeta primers went into the PCR. The data were produced by immunoSEQ multiplex PCR, yet TCRdb's version contains in-frame clones alone and is incomplete. The table records under 200,000 clones, 75% to 90% of them present only once. The sequencing input was PBMCs. The source of these receptors is a male donor in good health and CMV-seropositive.

The chain is built from TRBV28 and TRBJ2-1, with 9 bases fitting TRBD1. CDR1 and CDR2 (germline): MDHEN, SYDVKM. This CDR3 spans 15 amino acids. The J segment lost 3 bases and the V segment lost 5 bases, leaving 5 bases of the junction unmatched. For the CDR3, the DNA is TGTGCCAGCAGTGCCACAGGGGGCTTCTACAATGAGCAGTTCTTC. Amino acids: CASSATGGFYNEQFF.

V and J are TRBV2 and TRBJ2-3, with 11 bases fitting TRBD2. Germline values: CDR1 SNHLY, CDR2 FYNNEI. The CDR3 is 15 residues long. After removal of 8 bases from V and 0 bases from J, the junction contained 4 bases not matched to a gene. The CDR3 region is CASPWTSGSTDTQYF. CDR3 sequence (DNA): TGTGCCAGCCCTTGGACTAGCGGGAGCACAGATACGCAGTATTTT.

The chain couples TRBV14 to TRBJ1-2; TRBD1 is a possible D gene (5 bases). Per the germline V gene, CDR1 is SGHDN and CDR2 is FVKESK. V was pared by 1 base and J by 8 bases, with 14 bases between. The CDR3 extends over 14 amino acids. CDR3 bases: TGTGCCAGCAGCCAAGGGGCAGGGAGGCACGGCTACACCTTC. Its protein product is CASSQGAGRHGYTF.

The chain couples TRBV27 to TRBJ2-7; tentatively, D is TRBD2 (5 bases). Trimming removed 5 bases from V and 0 bases from J, with 11 bases in between. Germline CDR1 reads MNHEY; CDR2 reads SMNVEV (reference sequence). The CDR3 runs to 14 residues. The CDR3 loop is CASSLAQSSYEQYF. The DNA for the CDR3 is TGTGCCAGCAGTCTAGCTCAGAGCTCCTACGAGCAGTACTTC.

This chain links TRBV7-9 with TRBJ1-2; TRBD1 matches at 7 bases. Per germline, CDR1 SEHNR and CDR2 FQNEAQ (reference sequence). With V trimmed by 4 bases and J by 0 bases, 5 bases remained unmatched. CDR3 length: 15 residues. The CDR3 here is CASSSDRRANYGYTF. DNA of the CDR3: TGTGCCAGCAGCTCGGACAGGCGAGCTAACTATGGCTACACCTTC.

This sequence joins TRBV28 and TRBJ1-5, with 10 bases identical to TRBD1. The germline gives CDR1 MDHEN, CDR2 SYDVKM. The CDR3 consists of 16 residues. V was clipped by 5 bases and J by 5 bases; unmatched bases: 9. CDR3 bases: TGTGCCAGCAGTCCATGGGACAGGGGAATGGATCAGCCCCAGCATTTT. Residues: CASSPWDRGMDQPQHF.

The V gene is TRBV5-4, the J gene TRBJ2-1; D gene uncertain. Trimming took 2 bases from V and 2 from J, leaving 11 bases between them. This CDR3 has 15 amino acids. Germline lookup yields CDR1 SGHNT and CDR2 YYREEE (reference sequence). The CDR3 here is CASSFDAAPYNEQFF. The CDR3 bases are TGTGCCAGCAGCTTCGATGCGGCTCCCTACAATGAGCAGTTCTTC.

The V gene is TRBV9, the J gene TRBJ2-1, with TRBD2 matching over 10 bases. Germline V gene lookup returns CDR1 SGDLS and CDR2 YYNGEE. The junction had 5 bases not matched to a gene; V was cut back by 6 bases and J by 5 bases. There are 14 residues in the CDR3. In DNA, the CDR3 is TGTGCCAGCAAGGGGACTAGCGCAGACAATGAGCAGTTCTTC. The encoded protein is CASKGTSADNEQFF. Drawing the rest from reference TRBV9 and TRBJ2-1, the complete variable domain is DSGVTQTPKHLITATGQRVTLRCSPRSGDLSVYWYQQSLDQGLQFLIQYYNGEERAKGNILERFSAQQFPDLHSELNLSSLELGDSALYFCASKGTSADNEQFFGPGTRLTVL.

In this sample, this clone turned up once. The chain is built from TRBV7-9 and TRBJ2-2; 9 positions match TRBD2. After removal of 5 bases from V and 2 bases from J, the junction contained 15 bases not matched to a gene. This CDR3 is built from 19 residues. Per the germline V gene, CDR1 is SEHNR and CDR2 is FQNEAQ (reference sequence). The CDR3 loop is CASSGERLRTSENTGELFF. The CDR3, as DNA: TGTGCCAGCAGCGGGGAACGCTTAAGGACTAGCGAAAACACCGGGGAGCTGTTTTTT.

The chain carries TRBV9 and TRBJ2-7; D perhaps matches TRBD2 (5 bases). This CDR3 is 13 amino acids long. With 3 bases removed from V and 7 bases from J, the gap between germline ends came to 14 bases. The germline CDR1 and CDR2 sequences are SGDLS and YYNGEE. The DNA of the CDR3 is TGTGCCAGCAGCGCCGTCACGGGAACTGAGCAGTACTTC. Its protein product is CASSAVTGTEQYF.

The chain uses TRBV19 and TRBJ1-2; TRBD1 aligns across 7 bases. Trimming at V came to 1 base and at J to 9 bases, leaving 11 bases not matched to a gene. The CDR3 has 15 residues. Germline V gene sequence: CDR1 LNHDA, CDR2 SQIVND (reference sequence). CDR3 amino acids: CASSIGKGGMLSYTF. Here the CDR3 DNA reads TGTGCCAGTAGTATAGGTAAAGGGGGCATGTTAAGCTACACCTTC.

The chain joins TRBV10-3 to TRBJ1-2; perhaps TRBD1 as D (5 bases). The V end lost 6 bases, the J end lost 8 bases, and 13 bases lay between the germline ends. The CDR3 is 12 amino acids. Looked up from germline, CDR1 is ENHRY and CDR2 is SYGVKD. The CDR3 nucleotides are TGTGCCATCAGCCCCCCCCAGGGCGGCTACACCTTC. Protein: CAISPPQGGYTF.

The rearrangement links TRBV19 to TRBJ1-4; TRBD1 aligns across 7 bases. With V trimmed by 5 bases and J by 6 bases, 6 bases remained unmatched. CDR1 and CDR2 (germline): LNHDA, SQIVND (reference sequence). This CDR3 is built from 14 residues. The CDR3 sequence: CASSYRGSDEKLFF. In DNA, the CDR3 is TGTGCCAGTAGTTACAGGGGTTCAGATGAAAAACTGTTTTTT.

The chain is built from TRBV6-1 and TRBJ2-3; D is possibly TRBD2 (6 bases). Germline loops: CDR1 MNHNS, CDR2 SASEGT. The CDR3 contains 13 residues. V was trimmed by 6 bases and J by 5 bases, leaving 12 bases between them. The DNA for the CDR3 is TGTGCCAGCAGCGTGGGGCGGGAAGATACGCAGTATTTT. It translates to CASSVGREDTQYF.

The chain recombines TRBV5-1 with TRBJ2-1; 9 bases agree with TRBD2. CDR1 and CDR2 (germline): SGHRS, YFSETQ. The ends lost 4 bases at V and 4 bases at J; junction bases unmatched: 6. The CDR3 loop spans 15 amino acids. The DNA for the CDR3 is TGCGCCAGCAGCGTGCCCCTAGCGGGGTACAATGAGCAGTTCTTC. Residues: CASSVPLAGYNEQFF.

This rearrangement joins TRBV14 to TRBJ1-6; D remains unclear. The CDR3 runs to 14 residues. V lost 1 base, J lost 9 bases, and 10 bases lay in between. Germline V lookup: CDR1 SGHDN, CDR2 FVKESK. In nucleotides, the CDR3 is TGTGCCAGCAGCCAAGTTCAGGCCGCTTCACCCCTCCACTTT. Residues: CASSQVQAASPLHF.

The V call is TRBV5-1, the J call TRBJ2-7; 8 nucleotides align to TRBD1. V lost 0 bases and J lost 4; bases outside the gene matches: 6. The CDR3 consists of 15 residues. Germline V lookup: CDR1 SGHRS, CDR2 YFSETQ. Written as DNA, the CDR3 is TGCGCCAGCAGCTTGGGACAGGGGTTTCAGTACGAGCAGTACTTC. Its protein product is CASSLGQGFQYEQYF. Variable domain in full (rest from reference TRBV5-1 and TRBJ2-7): KAGVTQTPRYLIKTRGQQVTLSCSPISGHRSVSWYQQTPGQGLQFLFEYFSETQRNKGNFPGRFSGRQFSNSRSEMNVSTLELGDSALYLCASSLGQGFQYEQYFGPGTRLTVT.

Details on this clone: The DNA is left out, because the CDR3 cannot be placed on it with certainty; the CDR3 is given as TCRdb lists it. The V and J genes are TRBV28 and TRBJ2-1; the table's D call, TRBD2, was not checked against the DNA. The CDR3 adds up to 12 amino acids, both ends counted. The germline V gene has CDR1 MDHEN and CDR2 SYDVKM. CDR3 sequence reads: CASSFLEIEQFF.

The chain joins TRBV9 to TRBJ1-2, with TRBD1 matching 7 bases. V shed 0 bases, J shed 0 bases, and the junction held 2 bases outside the gene matches. Germline V gene lookup returns CDR1 SGDLS and CDR2 YYNGEE. The CDR3 extends over 15 amino acids. In DNA form, the CDR3 reads TGTGCCAGCAGCGTAGGGGGACAGTCTAACTATGGCTACACCTTC. This codes for CASSVGGQSNYGYTF.

CDR3 nucleotide sequence: TGTGCCAGCAGTTTCAACAGGGCAGGGGGGCAAGAGACCCAGTACTTC. Translating gives CASSFNRAGGQETQYF. This rearrangement joins TRBV28 to TRBJ2-5; D possibly corresponds to TRBD1 (7 bases). Per germline, CDR1 MDHEN and CDR2 SYDVKM. V was clipped by 3 bases and J by 2 bases, with 16 bases between them. The CDR3 totals 16 residues. Together with reference TRBV28 and TRBJ2-5, the CDR3 gives the full variable domain: DVKVTQSSRYLVKRTGEKVFLECVQDMDHENMFWYRQDPGLGLRLIYFSYDVKMKEKGDIPEGYSVSREKKERFSLILESASTNQTSMYLCASSFNRAGGQETQYFGPGTRLLVL.

This clone was observed a handful of times. The chain carries TRBV7-9 and TRBJ1-1; TRBD1 might be the D (6 bases). Per germline, CDR1 SEHNR and CDR2 FQNEAQ (reference sequence). Trimming left V 5 bases short and J 3 bases short, with 13 bases between. The CDR3 loop spans 14 amino acids. CDR3 in DNA: TGTGCCAGCAGCCCCGTGCGGGGGCACACTGAAGCTTTCTTT. Its translation: CASSPVRGHTEAFF.

V is TRBV10-3 and J is TRBJ2-5; 7 bases line up with TRBD2. The V and J ends lost 6 bases and 1 base, in that order; junction bases with no gene match: 11. The CDR3 totals 16 residues. The germline CDR1 and CDR2 sequences are ENHRY and SYGVKD. The CDR3 DNA is TGTGCCATCAGGGGAGCTAGCGGAATGGGCCAAGAGACCCAGTACTTC. Protein: CAIRGASGMGQETQYF.

The V gene is TRBV7-6, the J gene TRBJ1-1; D is possibly TRBD1 (5 bases). Trimming took off 1 base at V and 10 bases at J, with 13 bases between the two ends. Germline-derived CDR1 and CDR2 are SGHVS and FNYEAQ. This CDR3 is 13 amino acids long. CDR3 residues: CASSLEGHISAFF. The CDR3 DNA is TGTGCCAGCAGCTTAGAAGGACACATCTCAGCTTTCTTT. Filled out from reference TRBV7-6 and TRBJ1-1, the complete variable domain reads GAGVSQSPRYKVTKRGQDVALRCDPISGHVSLYWYRQALGQGPEFLTYFNYEAQQDKSGLPNDRFSAERPEGSISTLTIQRTEQRDSAMYRCASSLEGHISAFFGQGTRLTVV.

This sequence joins TRBV27 and TRBJ2-4, with 7 nucleotides matching TRBD1. The V and J ends lost 5 bases and 0 bases, in that order; junction bases with no gene match: 16. Germline CDR1 reads MNHEY; CDR2 reads SMNVEV (reference sequence). CDR3 size: 19 residues. The CDR3 coding sequence is TGTGCCAGCAGTCTCTCGCCTACACTCGGGACAGTAGCCAAAAACATTCAGTACTTC. It yields the protein CASSLSPTLGTVAKNIQYF.

This sequence joins TRBV19 and TRBJ2-7, with 7 nucleotides matching TRBD1. The CDR3 has 14 amino acids. V lost 4 bases, J lost 4 bases, and 7 bases stayed unmatched. Germline loops: CDR1 LNHDA, CDR2 SQIVND (reference sequence). CDR3 in amino acids: CASSTQGTLYEQYF. In DNA, the CDR3 is TGTGCCAGTAGTACACAGGGGACCCTTTACGAGCAGTACTTC.

The rearrangement links TRBV2 to TRBJ1-1, with D unclear. CDR1 SNHLY and CDR2 FYNNEI come from the germline V gene. Trimming pared 0 bases from V and 1 base from J, leaving 12 bases between. This CDR3 spans 16 amino acids. CDR3 nucleotide sequence: TGTGCCAGCAGTGAAGCTCTCCGGGGAGAGAACACTGAAGCTTTCTTT. It codes for CASSEALRGENTEAFF.

Concerning this clone: The sample holds other DNA sequences that translate to the same CDR3. The V gene is TRBV12-5, the J gene TRBJ2-7; 7 nucleotides line up with TRBD2. Germline trimming cut 0 bases from V and 4 bases from J; bases unmatched to any gene: 18. Looked up from germline, CDR1 is LGHNT and CDR2 is FRNRAP. CDR3 length: 19 amino acids. CDR3 sequence (DNA): TGTGCTAGTGGTTTGGTACAGGAGGGAGGGCCTCCAAAACGTTACGAGCAGTACTTC. It encodes CASGLVQEGGPPKRYEQYF.

The chain has TRBV9 and TRBJ2-3; TRBD2 agrees at 9 bases. The CDR3 totals 15 residues. Germline V gene sequence: CDR1 SGDLS, CDR2 YYNGEE. Losses at the gene ends were 4 bases for V and 5 bases for J; bases not matched to a gene: 8. CDR3 amino acids: CASSTRGAGGDTQYF. The CDR3 coding sequence is TGTGCCAGCAGCACCAGAGGAGCGGGAGGAGATACGCAGTATTTT. The entire variable domain, with the rest obtained from reference TRBV9 and TRBJ2-3, is as follows: DSGVTQTPKHLITATGQRVTLRCSPRSGDLSVYWYQQSLDQGLQFLIQYYNGEERAKGNILERFSAQQFPDLHSELNLSSLELGDSALYFCASSTRGAGGDTQYFGPGTRLTVL.

The gene calls are TRBV29-1 and TRBJ2-7, with TRBD1 matching 10 bases. V dropped 6 bases and J dropped 2; count of bases not matched to a gene: 4. Per germline, CDR1 SQVTM and CDR2 ANQGSEA. This CDR3 comprises 13 residues. The CDR3 reads CSVKGQGAYEQYF. In DNA form, the CDR3 reads TGCAGCGTCAAAGGACAGGGGGCCTACGAGCAGTACTTC.

This sequence joins TRBV27 and TRBJ2-7; D possibly corresponds to TRBD2 (6 bases). Looked up from germline, CDR1 is MNHEY and CDR2 is SMNVEV (reference sequence). There are 14 residues in the CDR3. Trimming shortened V by 5 bases and J by 2 bases, and 13 bases separated the two germline ends. CDR3 DNA: TGTGCCAGCAGTCACGGGACTTTTCCCTACGAGCAGTACTTC. This encodes CASSHGTFPYEQYF.

The chain couples TRBV25-1 to TRBJ2-5; maybe TRBD2 (6 bases). This CDR3 spans 15 amino acids. V was cut by 4 bases and J by 1 base, with 13 bases left in between. Germline CDR1 reads MGHDK; CDR2 reads SYGVNS. The CDR3 DNA sequence: TGTGCCAGCAGTGTCCGGGACTCCCCCCAAGAGACCCAGTACTTC. Amino acid sequence: CASSVRDSPQETQYF.

This chain uses TRBV27 with TRBJ1-6; D is unclear. The CDR3 spans 16 residues. Deletions cut 2 bases from V and 0 bases from J, with 8 bases between. The germline V gene encodes CDR1 MNHEY and CDR2 SMNVEV (reference sequence). In DNA form, the CDR3 reads TGTGCCAGCAGTTTAATCACGAGCTCCTATAATTCACCCCTCCACTTT. This translates into CASSLITSSYNSPLHF.